The source of this TCR beta chain is a study of T cell responses to AZD1222 COVID-19 vaccine. Study-wide background: Samples with a second dose at about 4 or about 12 weeks were pooled together. The study, taken as a whole, reports: Females outnumbered males among donors, who were mostly white British; clonal diversity was possibly underestimated. Among those given AZD1222, only 5 to 7 were seropositive at baseline. Increases in Spike-specific TCR breadth and depth were seen after two AZD1222 doses.

The junction had 15 bases not matched to a gene; V was cut back by 3 bases and J by 4 bases. Germline V gives CDR1 KGHSH, CDR2 LQKENI. The CDR3 has 17 amino acids. Worth noting for this clone: Its target is unknown.

Sequenced by immunoSEQ multiplex PCR; TCRdb stores in-frame clones only, minus some. Of 100,000 or so clones listed, approximately 96% are singletons. The TCR comes from an adult in good health. Sequences were derived from peripheral blood, sampled on day 0 of AZD1222 vaccination. The V call is TRBV18, the J call TRBJ2-7; TRBD2 matches 7 bases. CDR3 amino acids: CASSPGGWGQSMYEQYF. The CDR3 region has the DNA TGTGCCAGCTCACCGGGAGGGTGGGGCCAGAGCATGTACGAGCAGTACTTC.